This T cell receptor beta chain originates from a study of blood T cell repertoires in COVID-19. Here immunoSEQ multiplex PCR was the method, and the copy in TCRdb shows in-frame clones only, minus some. The sample contains roughly 260,000 clones, approximately 80% of which appear only once. The V and J ends lost 10 bases and 5 bases respectively, with 14 bases between them. The germline V gene encodes CDR1 ENHRY and CDR2 SYGVKD. The CDR3 length is 13 residues. The receptor was derived from a woman between 65 and 79 years old with acute or convalescent COVID-19. Sequences were obtained from peripheral blood. V usage is TRBV10-3 and J usage is TRBJ1-4, with D possibly TRBD1 on 5 matching bases. CDR3 in DNA: TGTGCCACCCATAGGGGATTAAATGAAAAACTGTTTTTT. Residues: CATHRGLNEKLFF.